The 21 T cell receptor beta chains reported below all come from one sample, sequenced in a study of Graves' ophthalmopathy and Graves' hyperthyroidism. RNA transcripts served as template for amplifying TCR beta CDR3 sequences. Amplification began with first-round RT-PCR using HTBI primers, then second-round multiplex PCR was performed. Using its own MiXCR run on the multiplex PCR reads, TCRdb lists one record per CDR3 protein. The table includes over 450,000 distinct CDR3 sequences, approximately 15% detected once. Specimen: blood. These receptors were obtained from a woman in her 30s with Graves' ophthalmopathy.

This clonotype has at least ten counts. The chain recombines TRBV4-1 with TRBJ1-1; perhaps TRBD1 as D (6 bases). Trimming left V 5 bases short and J 6 bases short, with 19 bases between. The length of the CDR3 is 15 residues. Germline V gives CDR1 MGHRA, CDR2 YSYEKL. CDR3 sequence (DNA): TGCGCCAGCAGCGAACGCCCCCAGGGGCTCCCTGAAGCTTTCTTT. Its protein is CASSERPQGLPEAFF.

There are many counts of this clonotype. The chain uses TRBV5-6 and TRBJ1-2; D remains unclear. V shed 4 bases and J shed 5 bases, with 15 bases lying between them. The CDR3 has 14 residues. Germline lookup yields CDR1 SGHDT and CDR2 YYEEEE. CDR3 in DNA: TGTGCCAGCAGCCCGGAGGTAAACATATATGGCTACACCTTC. Encoded protein: CASSPEVNIYGYTF.

This clonotype has at least ten counts. CDR3 coding DNA: TGTGCCACCAGCCAAACTACAGCCTGGGCGGCCAACGTCCTGACTTTC. It codes for CATSQTTAWAANVLTF. This chain joins TRBV15 and TRBJ2-6; D is uncertain. Deletions cut 5 bases from V and 6 bases from J, with 17 bases between. Germline values: CDR1 LNHNV, CDR2 YYDKDF (reference sequence). The CDR3 extends over 16 amino acids.

As to this clonotype: A much larger clone differs by one base, so this may be a read error. Given the absence of the conserved phenylalanine or tryptophan at the CDR3 end, a read error is likely. The chain couples TRBV5-1 to TRBJ2-2; 7 bases align to TRBD2. V lost 6 bases to trimming and J lost 5 bases; unmatched junction nucleotides: 7. This CDR3 spans 14 amino acids. Looked up from germline, CDR1 is SGHRS and CDR2 is YFSETQ. This CDR3 reads CASTGEGRTGELFL. Here the CDR3 DNA reads TGCGCCAGCACTGGGGAGGGTCGGACCGGGGAGCTGTTTTTG.

At least ten counts were recorded for this clonotype. The V call is TRBV25-1, the J call TRBJ2-7, with a possible D match to TRBD2 (5 bases). This CDR3 contains 12 residues. The germline gives CDR1 MGHDK, CDR2 SYGVNS. V lost 2 bases, J lost 6 bases, and 8 bases lay in between. For the CDR3, the DNA is TGTGCCAGCAGTGAAGGCGGGTTCGAGCAGTACTTC. This sequence encodes CASSEGGFEQYF.

This clonotype has a count of ten or more. V usage is TRBV11-1 and J usage is TRBJ2-7; possible D gene TRBD2, 6 bases. The CDR3 is 13 residues long. Per germline, CDR1 SGHAT and CDR2 FQDESV (reference sequence). Between the trimmed V and J ends, which lost 6 bases and 0 bases, there was a span of 9 bases. CDR3 nucleotide sequence: TGTGCCAGCAGTTTTAGCGGCTCCTACGAGCAGTACTTC. Protein product: CASSFSGSYEQYF.

This clonotype was counted many times. The chain links TRBV6-5 to TRBJ2-7, with TRBD1 matching 8 bases. This CDR3 spans 13 amino acids. The germline V gene encodes CDR1 MNHEY and CDR2 SVGAGI. With 4 bases clipped from V and 3 bases from J, the junction kept 2 bases outside the gene matches. This CDR3 is CASSSGGDYEQYF. CDR3 coding DNA: TGTGCCAGCAGTTCAGGGGGCGACTACGAGCAGTACTTC.

This clonotype was found a few times. The genes are TRBV6-2 or TRBV6-3 and TRBJ2-2; TRBD2 agrees at 7 bases. V shed 2 bases and J 3 bases; nucleotides not matched to a gene: 0. The length of the CDR3 is 14 residues. The germline gives CDR1 MNHEY, CDR2 SVGEGT. The CDR3 reads CASSYTSDTGELFF. Here the CDR3 DNA reads TGTGCCAGCAGTTACACTAGCGACACCGGGGAGCTGTTTTTT.

As regards this clonotype: Compared with germline, one end of the junction differs, possibly owing to a read error. The rearrangement joins TRBV20-1 to TRBJ2-1; TRBD2 might be the D (5 bases). From germline, CDR1 is DFQATT and CDR2 SNEGSKA (reference sequence). This CDR3 comprises 11 residues. CDR3 DNA: TGCAGTGCTAGCGGGGAGAATGAGAAGTTCTTC. Translated: CSASGENEKFF.

This clonotype was recorded at least ten times. The V and J genes are TRBV5-1 and TRBJ2-7; D possibly corresponds to TRBD1 (6 bases). The CDR3 covers 13 residues. Trimming removed 6 bases at V and 3 bases at J, with 13 bases between. The V gene's germline CDR1 is SGHRS and CDR2 YFSETQ. In DNA form, the CDR3 reads TGCGCCAGCAAGGCAGGGGCACACTACGAGCAGTACTTC. It codes for CASKAGAHYEQYF.

This clonotype has just a few counts. The rearrangement uses TRBV6-5 and TRBJ2-7; no clear D gene. Germline-derived CDR1 and CDR2 are MNHEY and SVGAGI. V was shortened by 0 bases and J by 3 bases, with 15 bases between the two germline ends. The CDR3 has 16 residues. This CDR3 is CASSYSGPDVGYEQYF. The CDR3 nucleotides read TGTGCCAGCAGTTACTCCGGACCGGACGTAGGCTACGAGCAGTACTTC.

At least ten counts were recorded for this clonotype. This chain uses TRBV5-1 with TRBJ2-5; D possibly uses TRBD1 or TRBD2 (6 bases each). Per germline, CDR1 SGHRS and CDR2 YFSETQ. This CDR3 region has 17 residues. V lost 1 base, J lost 4 bases, and 20 bases lay in between. CDR3 region: CASSLSRGGRVRETQYF. CDR3 in DNA: TGCGCCAGCAGCTTGTCGAGAGGGGGGCGAGTTCGAGAGACCCAGTACTTC.

Many counts were recorded for this clonotype. CDR3 sequence reads: CASSPLGEMNTEAFF. The CDR3 DNA is TGTGCCAGCAGTCCTCTAGGGGAGATGAACACTGAAGCTTTCTTT. The genes are TRBV28 and TRBJ1-1, with D possibly matching TRBD1 (5 bases). The V end lost 5 bases, the J end lost 0 bases, and 13 bases lay between the germline ends. The CDR3 contains 15 residues. Germline V gene lookup returns CDR1 MDHEN and CDR2 SYDVKM. The full variable domain, completed using reference TRBV28 and TRBJ1-1, is DVKVTQSSRYLVKRTGEKVFLECVQDMDHENMFWYRQDPGLGLRLIYFSYDVKMKEKGDIPEGYSVSREKKERFSLILESASTNQTSMYLCASSPLGEMNTEAFFGQGTRLTVV.

This clonotype was seen a few times. V is TRBV6-1 and J is TRBJ2-5; TRBD1 is a possible D gene (6 bases). This CDR3 comprises 14 residues. Germline V lookup: CDR1 MNHNS, CDR2 SASEGT. V was clipped by 6 bases and J by 5 bases, with 16 bases between them. CDR3 sequence: CASSPPDRMETQYF. CDR3 DNA sequence: TGTGCCAGCAGCCCCCCCGACAGGATGGAGACCCAGTACTTC.

At least ten counts were recorded for this clonotype. The gene calls are TRBV19 and TRBJ1-2; a possible D gene is TRBD1 (5 bases). V dropped 4 bases and J dropped 9 bases, with 12 bases sitting between them. CDR1 is LNHDA, CDR2 SQIVND, per germline (reference sequence). The CDR3 is 12 amino acids. CDR3: CASSNGTPRYTF. CDR3 DNA: TGTGCCAGTAGTAACGGGACTCCCCGCTACACCTTC.

Remarks on this clonotype: A much larger clone lies one base from this, so it may be a read error. This chain uses TRBV11-2 with TRBJ1-1, with a weak D call TRBD1 (6 bases). V was shortened by 10 bases and J by 7 bases, with 25 bases between the two germline ends. Germline V lookup: CDR1 SGHAT, CDR2 FQNNGV. The CDR3 is 15 amino acids. In DNA form, the CDR3 reads TGTGCCATCATCGAACCGGGACATACTATTTTTGAAGCTTTCTTT. Translation: CAIIEPGHTIFEAFF.

This clonotype was found many times. The chain links TRBV12-3 or TRBV12-4 to TRBJ2-7; tentative D call: TRBD2 (5 bases). V shed 6 bases and J shed 4 bases, with 22 bases lying between them. This CDR3 is 16 amino acids long. CDR3 nucleotides: TGTGCCAGCAGGGCCCGGGGTTCGATTTCGATTTACGAGCAGTACTTC. It translates to CASRARGSISIYEQYF.

This clonotype was observed a few times. V is TRBV19 and J is TRBJ1-2, with a weak D call TRBD1 (5 bases). V gave up 0 bases and J gave up 3 bases, with 17 bases separating them. Germline-derived CDR1 and CDR2 are LNHDA and SQIVND (reference sequence). CDR3 size: 17 residues. The CDR3 DNA reads TGTGCCAGTAGTATAGATTTACGGGGCAGAAGCTACTATGGCTACACCTTC. It is translated as CASSIDLRGRSYYGYTF.

This clonotype was picked up many times. The chain recombines TRBV6-1 with TRBJ1-5; D not certain. Trimming took 2 bases from V and 7 from J, leaving 9 bases between them. The CDR3 extends over 13 amino acids. Per the germline V gene, CDR1 is MNHNS and CDR2 is SASEGT. The CDR3 nucleotides read TGTGCCAGCAGTGAATTGGGGTACCAGCCCCAGCATTTT. This gives the protein CASSELGYQPQHF.

This clonotype has ten or more counts. The CDR3 bases are TGTGCCAGCAGCTTCCTGCAGGGGGCAAGTTACGAGCAGTACTTC. Translation: CASSFLQGASYEQYF. V is TRBV7-9 and J is TRBJ2-7, with TRBD1 matching over 8 bases. CDR1 and CDR2 (germline): SEHNR, FQNEAQ (reference sequence). The ends lost 3 bases at V and 4 bases at J; junction bases unmatched: 8. The CDR3 sequence is 15 residues long. The whole variable domain, remainder taken from reference TRBV7-9 and TRBJ2-7, is DTGVSQNPRHKITKRGQNVTFRCDPISEHNRLYWYRQTLGQGPEFLTYFQNEAQLEKSRLLSDRFSAERPKGSFSTLEIQRTEQGDSAMYLCASSFLQGASYEQYFGPGTRLTVT.

This clonotype was counted ten times or more. V usage is TRBV19 and J usage is TRBJ1-1; tentatively, D is TRBD1 (5 bases). Germline V gene data show CDR1 as LNHDA and CDR2 as SQIVND (reference sequence). The CDR3 runs to 14 residues. V gave up 3 bases and J gave up 5 bases, with 13 bases separating them. CDR3 loop: CASSMGGARTEAFF. CDR3 nucleotides: TGTGCCAGTAGTATGGGAGGGGCGAGGACTGAAGCTTTCTTT. The complete variable domain, with remaining parts taken from reference TRBV19 and TRBJ1-1, reads DGGITQSPKYLFRKEGQNVTLSCEQNLNHDAMYWYRQDPGQGLRLIYYSQIVNDFQKGDIAEGYSVSREKKESFPLTVTSAQKNPTAFYLCASSMGGARTEAFFGQGTRLTVV.